This T cell receptor (beta chain) was retrieved from a study of T-cell reconstitution after alpha-beta-depleted transplantation in children. About this clonotype: Its antigen is currently unknown.

Study results and limitations: Several hundred expanded graft clones reportedly gave rise to the alpha-beta T cells present about two months after transplant. Where some patients showed high TCRbeta diversity at day 60, it came from recipient T cells and thymic progenitors that had survived. From newly produced T cells came most of the T-cell counts and diversity one year after transplant.

Preparation of the TCRbeta library involved a method that used unique molecular identifiers. MiXCR, run by TCRdb on the PCR reads, gives a single entry per CDR3 protein. The top ten hold around 36% of the sample, which has 450,000 to 700,000 distinct CDR3 sequences, 25% to 30% seen once. V lost 4 bases to trimming and J lost 5 bases; unmatched junction nucleotides: 6. Germline loops: CDR1 SGHVS, CDR2 FQNEAQ. This CDR3 is 15 amino acids long. This clonotype was sampled from a boy in the first two years of life with Wiskott-Aldrich syndrome, due to receive a stem cell transplant. The sequenced sample was PBMCs, obtained before TCRalphabeta/CD19-depleted stem cell transplant. The chain joins TRBV7-8 to TRBJ2-5; 11 bases fit TRBD2. CDR3 sequence: CASSSGLAAPETQYF. The CDR3 bases are TGTGCCAGCAGCTCGGGACTAGCGGCCCCCGAGACCCAGTACTTC.